These 7 T cell receptor beta chains came from one sample sequenced in a study of control samples from healthy donors and cancer patients. Sequencing used immunoSEQ multiplex PCR; TCRdb keeps in-frame clones, though not all of them. The sample records 150,000 to 200,000 clones, 90% being singletons. Sample: blood. Receptors were obtained from a woman aged 45-65 years in good health.

The chain joins TRBV28 to TRBJ1-5; D remains unclear. The CDR3 is made up of 16 amino acids. V lost 5 bases and J 0 bases, leaving 14 bases between the germline ends. The germline V gene has CDR1 MDHEN and CDR2 SYDVKM. In nucleotides, the CDR3 is TGTGCCAGCAGTCTCGGGAGCTTCCATAGCAATCAGCCCCAGCATTTT. Amino acids: CASSLGSFHSNQPQHF.

The rearrangement links TRBV4-1 to TRBJ1-5, with D uncertain. The CDR3 spans 13 residues. V was clipped by 0 bases and J by 7 bases, with 7 bases between them. Germline V gene lookup returns CDR1 MGHRA and CDR2 YSYEKL. The CDR3 sequence is CASSQDGWQPQHF. CDR3 in DNA: TGCGCCAGCAGCCAAGATGGGTGGCAGCCCCAGCATTTT.

This chain connects TRBV28 to TRBJ1-1, with D possibly being TRBD1 (6 bases). The germline V and J ends were trimmed by 6 bases and 3 bases, with 8 bases remaining between them. The germline gives CDR1 MDHEN, CDR2 SYDVKM. The CDR3 contains 12 residues. The CDR3 DNA reads as TGTGCCAGCAGGGGGGGGCACACTGAAGCTTTCTTT. This codes for CASRGGHTEAFF.

The chain combines TRBV7-3 with TRBJ2-3; 10 nucleotides match TRBD2. The CDR3 is made up of 17 amino acids. The germline V gene encodes CDR1 SGHTA and CDR2 FQGTGA. Trimming took 9 bases from V and 1 from J; bases not matched to a gene: 13. CDR3 sequence reads: CASSGLAGAGGTDTQYF. The CDR3 nucleotides read TGTGCCAGTTCCGGGCTAGCGGGGGCAGGGGGCACAGATACGCAGTATTTT.

This rearrangement joins TRBV6-5 to TRBJ1-6, with D unclear. CDR1 MNHEY and CDR2 SVGAGI come from the germline V gene. V was cut by 6 bases and J by 0 bases, with 6 bases left in between. The CDR3 is made up of 14 amino acids. CDR3 sequence (DNA): TGTGCCAGCAGCGGTCGCTCCTATAATTCACCCCTCCACTTT. The encoded protein is CASSGRSYNSPLHF.

V and J are TRBV9 and TRBJ2-6; perhaps D is TRBD1 or TRBD2 (5 bases each). The CDR3 is 18 amino acids. Germline-derived CDR1 and CDR2 are SGDLS and YYNGEE. Trimming pared 3 bases from V and 0 bases from J, leaving 16 bases between. The CDR3 is CASSGPGSPNSGANVLTF. For the CDR3, the DNA is TGTGCCAGCAGCGGCCCAGGGAGTCCGAACTCTGGGGCCAACGTCCTGACTTTC.

The V call is TRBV4-3, the J call TRBJ1-5, with D hard to call. V was clipped by 4 bases and J by 7 bases, with 11 bases between them. The germline V gene encodes CDR1 LGHNA and CDR2 YSLEER. The CDR3 has 13 amino acids. The CDR3 DNA is TGCGCCAGCAGCCCCTCCCGCACGCAGCCCCAGCATTTT. Amino acid sequence: CASSPSRTQPQHF.